The source of this T cell receptor beta chain is a study of T cell repertoires in cytomegalovirus infection. Points on this clonotype: What it binds is unknown.

From the reads, TCRdb called clonotypes with MiXCR, one entry per CDR3 protein. The data show about 830,000 distinct CDR3 sequences, roughly 33% seen once. Germline-derived CDR1 and CDR2 are MGHRA and YSYEKL. J gave up 2 bases and V 0 bases, and 8 bases lay outside the gene matches. The CDR3 loop spans 17 amino acids. Sequenced here: cultured CD8+ T cells from PBMCs, sampled from culture after CMV antigen stimulation. The gene calls are TRBV4-1 and TRBJ2-7, with 9 bases that match TRBD2. The origin of this receptor is a human donor in good health (CMV status not recorded). Some clones in this sample may be carry-over from other donors' samples. CDR3 sequence: CASSQDHQLAGTYEQYF. DNA of the CDR3: TGCGCCAGCAGCCAAGATCATCAGCTAGCGGGGACCTACGAGCAGTACTTC.